The sequence of this T cell receptor (beta chain) was determined in a study of spatial heterogeneity in lung cancer. Whole-study results and caveats: Expanded intratumoral alpha and beta TCR counts tracked tumor mutation counts.

This sample's time point: sample taken at primary tumor resection. This clonotype was seen repeatedly, ten times or more. Its antigen remains unidentified. V lost 2 bases and J lost 2, with 8 bases in between. From germline, CDR1 is KGHSH and CDR2 LQKENI. The CDR3 consists of 14 residues. MiXCR, applied by TCRdb to the 5' RACE reads, yields one record per CDR3 protein. This table has several thousand distinct CDR3 sequences, around 9.9% appearing once. The starting material was lung tumor tissue, obtained at surgery. V usage is TRBV18 and J usage is TRBJ2-3; D is unclear. This sequence was found in a male donor with early-stage non-small cell lung cancer. CDR3 sequence (DNA): TGTGCCAGCTCACCAGGCCAGAACACAGATACGCAGTATTTT. It translates to CASSPGQNTDTQYF.